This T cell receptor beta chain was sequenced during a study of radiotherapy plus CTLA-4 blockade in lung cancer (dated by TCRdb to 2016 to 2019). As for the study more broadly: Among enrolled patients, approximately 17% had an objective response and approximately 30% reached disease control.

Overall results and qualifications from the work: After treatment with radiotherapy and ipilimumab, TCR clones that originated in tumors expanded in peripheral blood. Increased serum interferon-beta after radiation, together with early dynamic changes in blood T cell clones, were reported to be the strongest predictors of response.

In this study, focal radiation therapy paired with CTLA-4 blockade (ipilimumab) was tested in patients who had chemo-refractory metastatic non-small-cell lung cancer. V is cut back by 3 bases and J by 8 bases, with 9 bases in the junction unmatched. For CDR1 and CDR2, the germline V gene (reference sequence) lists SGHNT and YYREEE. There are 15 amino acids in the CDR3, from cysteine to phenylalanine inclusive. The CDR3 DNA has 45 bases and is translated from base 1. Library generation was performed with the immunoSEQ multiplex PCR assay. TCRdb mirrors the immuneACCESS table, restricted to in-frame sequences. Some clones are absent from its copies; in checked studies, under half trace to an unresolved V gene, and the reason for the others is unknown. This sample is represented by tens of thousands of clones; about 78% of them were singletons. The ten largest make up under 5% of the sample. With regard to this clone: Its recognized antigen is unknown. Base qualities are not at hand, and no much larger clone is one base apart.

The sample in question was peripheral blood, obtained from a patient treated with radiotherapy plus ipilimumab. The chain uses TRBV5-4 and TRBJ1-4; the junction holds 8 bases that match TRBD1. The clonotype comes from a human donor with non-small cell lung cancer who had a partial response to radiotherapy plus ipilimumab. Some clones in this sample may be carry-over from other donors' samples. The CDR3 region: CASSSMTGVGEKLFF. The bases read TGTGCCAGCAGCTCTATGACAGGGGTGGGGGAAAAACTGTTTTTT.